One T cell receptor (beta chain) is described in this entry. Antigen: not known. Sequencing was performed with immunoSEQ multiplex PCR; in TCRdb, only in-frame clones are kept and a portion is missing. Here the sample spans about 78,000 clones, 70% to 85% being singletons. Trimming left V 2 bases short and J 7 bases short, with 14 bases between. CDR3 size: 14 residues. Germline-derived CDR1 and CDR2 are SEHNR and FQNEAQ (reference sequence). The data originate from a study of OX40 agonist ivuxolimab in advanced cancers. Study results and limitations: Patients with a partial response at 0.1-3.0 mg/kg had among the lowest clonal expansion. Among the nonresponders, some also had low normalized T-cell clonal expansion.

The clonotype originates from an adult with an advanced solid tumor such as melanoma, head and neck, liver or kidney cancer. This specimen was CD4+ or CD8+ T cells sorted from blood, taken in a trial of the OX40 agonist ivuxolimab. This chain links TRBV7-9 with TRBJ1-2; no clear D. This CDR3 is CASSLTRPRAGYTF. Here the CDR3 DNA reads TGTGCCAGCAGCTTAACCCGACCCCGGGCTGGCTACACCTTC. The full variable domain, with the rest looked up from reference TRBV7-9 and TRBJ1-2, is DTGVSQNPRHKITKRGQNVTFRCDPISEHNRLYWYRQTLGQGPEFLTYFQNEAQLEKSRLLSDRFSAERPKGSFSTLEIQRTEQGDSAMYLCASSLTRPRAGYTFGSGTRLTVV.